This T cell receptor beta chain was recovered during a study of blood T cell repertoires in COVID-19. Across the study: The United States, Italy and Spain supplied acute and convalescent COVID-19 samples. From T cells, B-cell-depleted T cells, or PBMCs came the material, which was cDNA or gDNA.

The table lists this clone with a few counts. Per the original data handling: Nucleated cell counts were estimated from reference gene primer amplification. Only in-frame clones appear in the TCRdb table, and some are missing; sequencing was by immunoSEQ multiplex PCR. V and J calls and clone size are those listed in that table; D and trimming were worked out from the DNA. The sample holds around 190,000 clones, more than 80% seen once. Germline trimming cut 5 bases from V and 5 bases from J; bases unmatched to any gene: 17. The germline V gene has CDR1 SNHLY and CDR2 FYNNEI. The CDR3 length is 17 residues.

Material: peripheral blood. This sequence was found in a woman aged 60-75 years with acute or convalescent COVID-19. The gene calls are TRBV2 and TRBJ1-1; 7 nucleotides line up with TRBD1. The CDR3 region is CASSPGTASFSETEAFF. The CDR3 nucleotides are TGTGCCAGCAGTCCCGGGACAGCCAGTTTCTCGGAGACTGAAGCTTTCTTT.